This passage covers 32 T cell receptor beta chains from one sample sequenced in a study of CD8 T cells in ankylosing spondylitis. No antigen has been identified for these receptors. TCRdb recomputed calls from the 5' RACE reads with MiXCR, one row per CDR3 protein. Among roughly 400,000 distinct CDR3 sequences listed, about 20% were seen once. Overall study results and limits: Among TCR beta sequences, a motif of eight or nine highly homologous variants appeared characteristic of ankylosing spondylitis blood.

The sequenced sample was blood, either unsorted or a sorted T cell fraction (not recorded which). Receptor source: a male donor with ankylosing spondylitis.

V is TRBV20-1 and J is TRBJ2-1, with unresolved D. The CDR3 totals 13 residues. Germline V gene sequence: CDR1 DFQATT, CDR2 SNEGSKA (reference sequence). The germline V and J ends were trimmed by 1 base and 7 bases, with 11 bases remaining between them. The CDR3 region is CSARVVIDNEQFF. The DNA for the CDR3 is TGCAGTGCTAGAGTAGTCATAGATAATGAGCAGTTCTTC.

This clonotype was detected a few times. The V call is TRBV7-3, the J call TRBJ1-1; D remains unclear. The CDR3 spans 13 residues. Trimming cost V 2 bases and J 1 base, with 5 bases left between them. CDR1 SGHTA and CDR2 FQGTGA come from the germline V gene. CDR3 region: CASSLQPNTEAFF. The CDR3 bases are TGTGCCAGCAGCTTACAACCGAACACTGAAGCTTTCTTT. Using reference TRBV7-3 and TRBJ1-1 for the parts outside the CDR3, the full variable domain is GAGVSQTPSNKVTEKGKYVELRCDPISGHTALYWYRQSLGQGPEFLIYFQGTGAADDSGLPNDRFFAVRPEGSVSTLKIQRTERGDSAVYLCASSLQPNTEAFFGQGTRLTVV.

This rearrangement joins TRBV29-1 to TRBJ1-2, with unresolved D. The CDR3 is 11 residues long. Germline V CDR1 and CDR2: SQVTM, ANQGSEA. Trimming took 2 bases from V and 2 from J, leaving 3 bases between them. The DNA for the CDR3 is TGCAGCGTTGAACTCAACTATGGCTACACCTTC. Protein product: CSVELNYGYTF.

In its sample, this clonotype was seen a few times. This chain joins TRBV6-5 and TRBJ1-5, with no clear D. CDR1 MNHEY and CDR2 SVGAGI come from the germline V gene. The CDR3 covers 13 residues. Trimming removed 0 bases from V and 11 bases from J, with 11 bases in between. The CDR3 region is CASSYSKSETQHF. The DNA for the CDR3 is TGTGCCAGCAGTTACTCGAAATCTGAGACCCAGCATTTT.

This clonotype appeared many times. The genes are TRBV4-2 and TRBJ1-6; D call uncertain. V was pared by 0 bases and J by 7 bases, with 19 bases between. CDR3 length: 18 amino acids. Germline loops: CDR1 LGHNA, CDR2 YNFKEQ. CDR3 DNA sequence: TGTGCCAGCAGCCAAGAGGTCGCCAGCCTTTGGGGAAATTCACCCCTCCACTTT. Encoded protein: CASSQEVASLWGNSPLHF.

The CDR3 region is CASSPGLDYEQFF. The CDR3 DNA follows: TGTGCCAGCAGCCCCGGACTAGATTATGAGCAGTTCTTC. The chain couples TRBV5-6 to TRBJ2-1; 7 nucleotides match TRBD2. The CDR3 loop spans 13 amino acids. Trimming at V came to 4 bases and at J to 8 bases, leaving 6 bases not matched to a gene. CDR1 SGHDT and CDR2 YYEEEE come from the germline V gene.

V is TRBV4-1 and J is TRBJ2-7, with 13 bases identical to TRBD2. The CDR3 sequence is 15 residues long. In germline, CDR1 is MGHRA, CDR2 YSYEKL. With V trimmed by 4 bases and J by 3 bases, 3 bases remained unmatched. CDR3 in DNA: TGCGCCAGCAGCCTGACTAGCGGGGGGCACTACGAGCAGTACTTC. This gives the protein CASSLTSGGHYEQYF.

The CDR3, as DNA: TGCGCCAGCACGGCAGGGGGCCGTACAGATACGCAGTATTTT. It translates to CASTAGGRTDTQYF. V and J are TRBV5-1 and TRBJ2-3; 8 nucleotides align to TRBD1. V lost 6 bases and J lost 3; bases outside the gene matches: 6. CDR3 length: 14 residues. CDR1 SGHRS and CDR2 YFSETQ come from the germline V gene.

This clonotype has a handful of counts. The chain links TRBV28 to TRBJ2-2; D may be TRBD1 or TRBD2 (7 bases each). V was pared by 3 bases and J by 5 bases, with 25 bases between. The germline gives CDR1 MDHEN, CDR2 SYDVKM. The CDR3 is 19 amino acids. The CDR3 nucleotides read TGTGCCAGCAGTTTCCTCGGACAGGATGAACTCGGGGGGACCGGGGAGCTGTTTTTT. This gives the protein CASSFLGQDELGGTGELFF.

V usage is TRBV5-4 and J usage is TRBJ2-1; 8 bases match TRBD2. Unmatched junction bases numbered 9, after V lost 6 bases and J lost 4 bases. The CDR3 is 15 amino acids. Germline CDR1 SGHNT, CDR2 YYREEE (reference sequence). CDR3 DNA sequence: TGTGCCAGCACCAGGGGTAGCGGGATTTACAATGAGCAGTTCTTC. Protein product: CASTRGSGIYNEQFF.

The V gene is TRBV11-2, the J gene TRBJ2-3, with 14 nucleotides matching TRBD2. Germline loops: CDR1 SGHAT, CDR2 FQNNGV. Unmatched junction bases numbered 18, after V lost 5 bases and J lost 5 bases. The length of the CDR3 is 20 residues. CDR3 in amino acids: CASSTPHGGTSGGAGDTQYF. The CDR3 DNA reads TGTGCCAGCAGCACCCCTCACGGTGGGACTAGCGGGGGTGCGGGAGATACGCAGTATTTT.

This clonotype showed up just a few times. This chain connects TRBV30 to TRBJ1-2; a possible D gene is TRBD1 (6 bases). Deletions cut 7 bases from V and 0 bases from J, with 12 bases between. CDR1 GTSNPN and CDR2 SVGIG come from the germline V gene (reference sequence). The CDR3 is made up of 13 amino acids. The CDR3 nucleotides read TGTGCCTTACGGGACAAAACTAACTATGGCTACACCTTC. It encodes CALRDKTNYGYTF.

The J gene is TRBJ2-6, the V gene TRBV5-4; D unresolved. Trimming cost V 4 bases and J 2 bases, with 13 bases left between them. The CDR3 has 16 amino acids. In germline, CDR1 is SGHNT, CDR2 YYREEE (reference sequence). CDR3 bases: TGTGCCAGCAGCCCTAGACGGGTTGCTGGGGCCAACGTCCTGACTTTC. It encodes CASSPRRVAGANVLTF.

CDR3 residues: CSARLRTTLSSYNSPLHF. The CDR3 nucleotides read TGCAGTGCTAGACTCCGGACCACCCTGAGCTCCTATAATTCACCCCTCCACTTT. The chain links TRBV20-1 to TRBJ1-6; D is uncertain. Deletions cut 2 bases from V and 0 bases from J, with 17 bases between. Germline V gene lookup returns CDR1 DFQATT and CDR2 SNEGSKA (reference sequence). This CDR3 region has 18 residues.

This chain connects TRBV4-3 to TRBJ2-5; 10 positions match TRBD1. The J segment lost 5 bases and the V segment lost 0 bases, leaving 6 bases of the junction unmatched. The CDR3 runs to 16 residues. Germline lookup yields CDR1 LGHNA and CDR2 YSLEER. CDR3 protein: CASSQEGQGLRETQYF. Here the CDR3 DNA reads TGCGCCAGCAGCCAAGAGGGACAGGGGTTGAGGGAGACCCAGTACTTC.

V usage is TRBV20-1 and J usage is TRBJ1-1, with D perhaps matching TRBD1 (5 bases). The CDR3 is 14 amino acids. The V end lost 5 bases, the J end lost 0 bases, and 13 bases lay between the germline ends. Germline values: CDR1 DFQATT, CDR2 SNEGSKA (reference sequence). The CDR3 loop reads CSAGGEIMNTEAFF. The CDR3 DNA follows: TGCAGTGCTGGGGGGGAAATCATGAACACTGAAGCTTTCTTT.

The J gene is TRBJ1-5, the V gene TRBV28; 7 bases fit TRBD1. J lost 5 bases, V lost 4 bases, and 11 bases had no gene match. CDR1 MDHEN and CDR2 SYDVKM come from the germline V gene. CDR3 length: 16 amino acids. For the CDR3, the DNA is TGTGCCAGCAGTTCCCCGGGACAGAGGTTCGATCAGCCCCAGCATTTT. This codes for CASSSPGQRFDQPQHF. The whole variable domain, remainder taken from reference TRBV28 and TRBJ1-5, is DVKVTQSSRYLVKRTGEKVFLECVQDMDHENMFWYRQDPGLGLRLIYFSYDVKMKEKGDIPEGYSVSREKKERFSLILESASTNQTSMYLCASSSPGQRFDQPQHFGDGTRLSIL.

The CDR3 DNA reads as TGTGCCAGCAGTTTTAGACTAGCGGGACAGTTTTACAATGAGCAGTTCTTC. As protein: CASSFRLAGQFYNEQFF. The rearrangement uses TRBV28 and TRBJ2-1, with 11 bases identical to TRBD2. Germline V gene sequence: CDR1 MDHEN, CDR2 SYDVKM. V lost 3 bases to trimming and J lost 4 bases; unmatched junction nucleotides: 8. The CDR3 sequence is 17 residues long.

This clonotype has only a few counts. The chain recombines TRBV6-6 with TRBJ2-5, with TRBD1 identical over 9 bases. V gave up 10 bases and J gave up 4 bases; unmatched junction bases: 4. This CDR3 is built from 12 residues. Germline CDR1 is MNHNY and CDR2 is SVGAGI (reference sequence). The CDR3 DNA sequence: TGTGCCACCGAGACAGGGGGAGAGACCCAGTACTTC. Its translation: CATETGGETQYF.

The chain carries TRBV20-1 and TRBJ2-1, with a possible D match to TRBD2 (7 bases). V lost 8 bases and J 1 base, leaving 15 bases between the germline ends. Germline CDR1 reads DFQATT; CDR2 reads SNEGSKA (reference sequence). CDR3 length: 14 amino acids. CDR3 DNA: TGCAGTTCGTTAGGGGGGGGTTCCTACAATGAGCAGTTCTTC. Translation: CSSLGGGSYNEQFF.

The table lists this clonotype with a few counts. V gene TRBV28 combines with J gene TRBJ1-5; 8 bases are shared with TRBD1. The trim removed 6 bases at V and 5 bases at J, leaving 24 bases unmatched. CDR1 is MDHEN, CDR2 SYDVKM, per germline. The CDR3 spans 20 residues. CDR3 DNA: TGTGCCAGCAGCTACCACCCGTTTGGACAGGGCGTACAATGGGATCAGCCCCAGCATTTT. It encodes CASSYHPFGQGVQWDQPQHF.

This chain connects TRBV9 to TRBJ2-7; TRBD1 matches 7 bases. The CDR3 sequence is 15 residues long. The V gene end was trimmed by 3 bases and the J gene end by 6 bases; junction bases not matched to a gene: 12. The germline V gene encodes CDR1 SGDLS and CDR2 YYNGEE. DNA for the CDR3: TGTGCCAGCAGCGGGACAACAGGGGCCTCGGTCGAGCAGTACTTC. It encodes CASSGTTGASVEQYF.

This clonotype was recorded a few times. In DNA form, the CDR3 reads TGCAGCGCGTTACCGGCGGGGGGGGCCACGTTAACGCAGTTCTTC. This encodes CSALPAGGATLTQFF. This rearrangement joins TRBV29-1 to TRBJ2-1; 9 bases are a match to TRBD2. CDR3 length: 15 amino acids. CDR1 is SQVTM, CDR2 ANQGSEA, per germline. Trimming removed 7 bases from V and 12 bases from J; junction bases left unmatched: 19.

The V and J genes are TRBV28 and TRBJ1-2, with 9 nucleotides matching TRBD1. CDR1 and CDR2 from the germline V gene are MDHEN and SYDVKM. The CDR3 loop spans 15 amino acids. With V trimmed by 5 bases and J by 3 bases, 7 bases remained unmatched. This CDR3 is CASSPPWTGDYGYTF. CDR3 DNA sequence: TGTGCCAGCAGTCCCCCCTGGACAGGGGACTATGGCTACACCTTC.

The chain has TRBV28 and TRBJ2-3; D is undetermined. V was cut by 3 bases and J by 1 base, with 11 bases left in between. Germline loops: CDR1 MDHEN, CDR2 SYDVKM. This CDR3 region has 15 residues. CDR3 DNA sequence: TGTGCCAGCAGTTTTCCACCGATCGGCACAGATACGCAGTATTTT. This gives the protein CASSFPPIGTDTQYF. The full variable domain, completed using reference TRBV28 and TRBJ2-3, is DVKVTQSSRYLVKRTGEKVFLECVQDMDHENMFWYRQDPGLGLRLIYFSYDVKMKEKGDIPEGYSVSREKKERFSLILESASTNQTSMYLCASSFPPIGTDTQYFGPGTRLTVL.

This clonotype was detected many times. This sequence joins TRBV3-1 and TRBJ2-2; no reliable D call. The germline gives CDR1 LGHDT, CDR2 YNNKEL (reference sequence). The CDR3 covers 14 residues. The ends were cut back, 1 base at V and 3 bases at J, with 6 bases in the middle. Here the CDR3 reads CASSQGTYTGELFF. Written as DNA, the CDR3 is TGTGCCAGCAGCCAAGGGACCTACACCGGGGAGCTGTTTTTT.

This sequence joins TRBV6-2 or TRBV6-3 and TRBJ2-5; 8 positions match TRBD1. This CDR3 has 15 residues. The J segment lost 2 bases and the V segment lost 8 bases, leaving 10 bases of the junction unmatched. Germline V lookup: CDR1 MNHEY, CDR2 SVGEGT. CDR3 bases: TGTGCCAGCTTACTAACCGGGACAGGTCAAGAGACCCAGTACTTC. Protein sequence: CASLLTGTGQETQYF.

The table lists this clonotype with a few counts. V usage is TRBV29-1 and J usage is TRBJ2-2; 9 bases are shared with TRBD1. V shed 7 bases, J shed 13 bases, and the junction held 13 bases outside the gene matches. From germline, CDR1 is SQVTM and CDR2 ANQGSEA. The CDR3 loop spans 13 amino acids. The CDR3 here is CSAGDRVGRGLFF. DNA for the CDR3: TGCAGCGCAGGGGACAGGGTGGGCCGGGGGCTGTTTTTT.

The J gene is TRBJ2-3, the V gene TRBV5-1; D is unresolved. The CDR3 spans 14 residues. Looked up from germline, CDR1 is SGHRS and CDR2 is YFSETQ. V lost 4 bases and J lost 1, with 10 bases in between. For the CDR3, the DNA is TGCGCCAGCAGCCCCGCACCAGGCACAGATACGCAGTATTTT. Protein: CASSPAPGTDTQYF.

This clonotype has more than one count but fewer than ten. The rearrangement links TRBV29-1 to TRBJ1-1, with D unresolved. This CDR3 contains 11 residues. V lost 4 bases to trimming and J lost 2 bases, with 5 bases between them. CDR1 is SQVTM and CDR2 is ANQGSEA in the germline V gene. The CDR3 loop is CSVGTNTEAFF. As DNA, the CDR3 is TGCAGCGTTGGGACCAACACTGAAGCTTTCTTT.

This chain links TRBV7-9 with TRBJ1-6; D gene unclear. V lost 1 base to trimming and J lost 10 bases, with 11 bases between them. Germline V lookup: CDR1 SEHNR, CDR2 FQNEAQ (reference sequence). The CDR3 runs 14 residues. The CDR3: CASSLVALWSPLHF. Written as DNA, the CDR3 is TGTGCCAGCAGCTTAGTTGCTCTCTGGTCACCCCTCCACTTT.

This chain uses TRBV2 with TRBJ2-7; TRBD2 agrees at 7 bases. In germline, CDR1 is SNHLY, CDR2 FYNNEI. Unmatched junction bases numbered 20, after V lost 11 bases and J lost 7 bases. This CDR3 spans 15 amino acids. CDR3 amino acids: CAGSRRSGTPEEQYF. The DNA of the CDR3 is TGTGCCGGCTCGAGGAGGAGCGGGACCCCCGAGGAGCAGTACTTC.